Shown below are 21 T cell receptor beta chains from a single sample sequenced in a study of beta chain features in type 1 diabetes. Of the isolated RNA, all was reverse transcribed, and so the sequenced material was expressed TCRB transcripts. The repertoire was sequenced with immunoSEQ multiplex PCR; TCRdb's copy has only in-frame clones and lacks some. The sample has under 800,000 clones; around 15% are singletons. The sequenced material came from naive CD4+ T cells from blood. These receptors were collected from a man younger than 30 in good health.

This clone turned up a few times. The chain is built from TRBV7-3 and TRBJ2-7; D possibly corresponds to TRBD2 (5 bases). In germline, CDR1 is SGHTA, CDR2 FQGTGA. The CDR3 totals 13 residues. The V and J ends lost 5 bases and 4 bases respectively, with 12 bases between them. CDR3 sequence: CASSPGSRYEQYF. The CDR3 region has the DNA TGTGCCAGCAGCCCGGGGTCACGATACGAGCAGTACTTC.

Ten or more counts support this clone. The chain couples TRBV10-3 to TRBJ1-1; D is ambiguous. Trimming stripped 3 bases from V and 7 bases from J, with 6 bases between. The CDR3 contains 11 residues. CDR1 is ENHRY and CDR2 is SYGVKD in the germline V gene. The CDR3 DNA reads TGTGCCATCAGTGATACCCATGAAGCTTTCTTT. Its translation: CAISDTHEAFF.

V gene TRBV18 combines with J gene TRBJ2-3; no clear D. Trimming left V 5 bases short and J 3 bases short, with 6 bases between. CDR1 is KGHSH, CDR2 LQKENI, per germline. The CDR3 is 12 residues long. The CDR3 here is CASSSATDTQYF. The CDR3 DNA follows: TGTGCCAGCTCATCAGCGACAGATACGCAGTATTTT.

This clone came up a few times. The same CDR3 can be traced to other DNA sequences in this sample. The J gene is TRBJ2-6, the V gene TRBV5-1; D might be TRBD2 (5 bases). The V and J ends lost 4 bases and 2 bases respectively, with 7 bases between them. The CDR3 loop spans 14 amino acids. The germline CDR1 and CDR2 sequences are SGHRS and YFSETQ. The CDR3 protein is CASSLAPGANVLTF. The CDR3, as DNA: TGCGCCAGCAGCCTAGCACCTGGGGCCAACGTCCTGACTTTC.

V is TRBV11-2 and J is TRBJ2-7; D is unresolved. In germline, CDR1 is SGHAT, CDR2 FQNNGV. V shed 0 bases and J shed 2 bases, with 11 bases lying between them. The CDR3 has 15 residues. The CDR3 protein is CASSLDADVPYEQYF. In DNA, the CDR3 is TGTGCCAGCAGCTTAGACGCAGATGTACCCTACGAGCAGTACTTC.

This clone occurred a few times. DNA for the CDR3: TGTGCCAGCAGTTTTCAGGGACAGGGGTTTGAAAAACTGTTTTTT. This sequence encodes CASSFQGQGFEKLFF. The rearrangement links TRBV28 to TRBJ1-4; TRBD1 agrees at 10 bases. The trim removed 3 bases at V and 7 bases at J, leaving 5 bases unmatched. From germline, CDR1 is MDHEN and CDR2 SYDVKM. This CDR3 has 15 amino acids.

The chain uses TRBV29-1 and TRBJ2-2; TRBD1 matches 7 bases. V shed 4 bases, J shed 0 bases, and the junction held 2 bases outside the gene matches. The CDR3 contains 14 residues. CDR1 and CDR2 (germline): SQVTM, ANQGSEA. CDR3 bases: TGCAGCGTTGGTGGACAGGCGAACACCGGGGAGCTGTTTTTT. It yields the protein CSVGGQANTGELFF.

The gene calls are TRBV6-5 and TRBJ2-7; TRBD1 or TRBD2 may be the D gene (5 bases each). V lost 0 bases and J lost 3, with 12 bases in between. The CDR3 contains 15 residues. CDR1 is MNHEY, CDR2 SVGAGI, per germline. The CDR3 nucleotides read TGTGCCAGCAGTTACTCGAAAGGGACCCGCTACGAGCAGTACTTC. It specifies CASSYSKGTRYEQYF.

This clone was found a few times. J is TRBJ2-2 and V is TRBV15; TRBD1 aligns across 8 bases. V was pared by 3 bases and J by 6 bases, with 9 bases of the junction left unmatched. Per the germline V gene, CDR1 is LNHNV and CDR2 is YYDKDF (reference sequence). The CDR3 contains 16 residues. In DNA, the CDR3 is TGTGCCACCAGCAGGGACCAGGGGGCGCGATCCGGGGAGCTGTTTTTT. Translation: CATSRDQGARSGELFF. The full variable domain, in which reference TRBV15 and TRBJ2-2 provide the parts outside the CDR3, is DAMVIQNPRYQVTQFGKPVTLSCSQTLNHNVMYWYQQKSSQAPKLLFHYYDKDFNNEADTPDNFQSRRPNTSFCFLDIRSPGLGDTAMYLCATSRDQGARSGELFFGEGSRLTVL.

This clone appeared a few times. The chain has TRBV11-2 and TRBJ2-5, with 15 bases matching TRBD2. This CDR3 contains 18 residues. The trim removed 1 base at V and 1 base at J, leaving 4 bases unmatched. Germline V gene lookup returns CDR1 SGHAT and CDR2 FQNNGV. In DNA form, the CDR3 reads TGTGCCAGCAGCTTAGTCGGGACTAGCGGGGGGATCCAAGAGACCCAGTACTTC. Its translation is CASSLVGTSGGIQETQYF.

This clone was observed a few times. The chain joins TRBV7-2 to TRBJ2-7; 7 nucleotides agree with TRBD1. The CDR3 runs to 16 residues. CDR1 is SGHTA, CDR2 FQGNSA, per germline. With V trimmed by 4 bases and J by 5 bases, 14 bases remained unmatched. CDR3 in DNA: TGTGCCAGCAGCTCAAGGACAGGAATAAGATCCGACGAGCAGTACTTC. Translation: CASSSRTGIRSDEQYF.

The V and J genes are TRBV27 and TRBJ1-2; 9 bases map to TRBD1. With 3 bases clipped from V and 8 bases from J, the junction kept 7 bases outside the gene matches. The germline gives CDR1 MNHEY, CDR2 SMNVEV (reference sequence). The CDR3 spans 14 residues. CDR3 region: CASSFSTGGYGYTF. The CDR3 nucleotides are TGTGCCAGCAGTTTCTCGACAGGGGGGTACGGCTACACCTTC.

This sequence joins TRBV29-1 and TRBJ2-3, with a tentative D call TRBD1 (5 bases). With 4 bases removed from V and 2 bases from J, the gap between germline ends came to 10 bases. The CDR3 consists of 13 residues. In germline, CDR1 is SQVTM, CDR2 ANQGSEA. The chain's CDR3 is CSVAQGITDTQYF. CDR3 in DNA: TGCAGCGTTGCGCAGGGCATCACAGATACGCAGTATTTT.

The J gene is TRBJ2-5, the V gene TRBV7-2; 10 bases match TRBD1. The length of the CDR3 is 16 residues. Germline V CDR1 and CDR2: SGHTA, FQGNSA. V was pared by 5 bases and J by 5 bases, with 11 bases of the junction left unmatched. The CDR3: CASSIPGTGARETQYF. For the CDR3, the DNA is TGTGCCAGCAGCATTCCCGGGACAGGGGCACGTGAGACCCAGTACTTC.

This chain joins TRBV27 and TRBJ1-2; D is possibly TRBD1 (5 bases). Germline lookup yields CDR1 MNHEY and CDR2 SMNVEV (reference sequence). Deletions cut 5 bases from V and 0 bases from J, with 16 bases between. The CDR3 is 16 residues long. The CDR3 is CASSRGPRQTNYGYTF. CDR3 DNA sequence: TGTGCCAGCAGTAGGGGCCCACGACAGACTAACTATGGCTACACCTTC.

The chain uses TRBV25-1 and TRBJ1-5, with D perhaps TRBD1 (6 bases). V dropped 3 bases and J dropped 4 bases, with 10 bases sitting between them. This CDR3 is 14 amino acids long. Per germline, CDR1 MGHDK and CDR2 SYGVNS. The CDR3 protein is CASSDFRGNQPQHF. The CDR3 coding sequence is TGTGCCAGCAGTGATTTCAGGGGAAATCAGCCCCAGCATTTT.

In this sample, this clone turned up a few times. The J gene is TRBJ2-5, the V gene TRBV9; D possibly corresponds to TRBD1 (6 bases). Germline V gives CDR1 SGDLS, CDR2 YYNGEE. The CDR3 is 17 residues long. V lost 0 bases to trimming and J lost 4 bases, with 19 bases between them. In DNA, the CDR3 is TGTGCCAGCAGCGTAGGAACAGGGATCCGGACGAGAGAGACCCAGTACTTC. Its translation is CASSVGTGIRTRETQYF.

V and J are TRBV5-4 and TRBJ2-5; 8 nucleotides match TRBD1. The CDR3 sequence is 13 residues long. After removal of 3 bases from V and 7 bases from J, the junction contained 5 bases not matched to a gene. Germline lookup yields CDR1 SGHNT and CDR2 YYREEE (reference sequence). CDR3 protein: CASSSGTGWTQYF. CDR3 coding DNA: TGTGCCAGCAGCTCCGGGACAGGATGGACCCAGTACTTC.

The CDR3 protein is CAISPGQGANQPQHF. CDR3 DNA sequence: TGTGCCATCTCCCCGGGACAGGGGGCGAATCAGCCCCAGCATTTT. This rearrangement joins TRBV10-3 to TRBJ1-5; 12 bases align to TRBD1. Per germline, CDR1 ENHRY and CDR2 SYGVKD. With V trimmed by 8 bases and J by 4 bases, 6 bases remained unmatched. The CDR3 consists of 15 residues.

V is TRBV9 and J is TRBJ2-7; the D gene is possibly TRBD2 (5 bases). The V gene's germline CDR1 is SGDLS and CDR2 YYNGEE. The ends were cut back, 0 bases at V and 6 bases at J, with 10 bases in the middle. CDR3 length equals 13 residues. The CDR3 sequence: CASSVVAGTEQYF. In nucleotides, the CDR3 is TGTGCCAGCAGCGTAGTCGCGGGTACCGAGCAGTACTTC.

This rearrangement joins TRBV9 to TRBJ2-3, with no clear D. Trimming shortened V by 0 bases and J by 0 bases, and 8 bases separated the two germline ends. Germline V CDR1 and CDR2: SGDLS, YYNGEE. There are 15 residues in the CDR3. The CDR3 DNA follows: TGTGCCAGCAGCGTAGCCCGCTCGAGCACAGATACGCAGTATTTT. This codes for CASSVARSSTDTQYF.